The 20 T cell receptor beta chains given below trace back to one sample, sequenced in a study of shared clonotypes between healthy human individuals. TCRdb keeps only in-frame clones here, not all; method: immunoSEQ multiplex PCR. The table includes approximately 500,000 clones, 90% to 96% detected once. Sample: naive CD4+ T cells sorted from blood. Stated subset: CD45RA+ positively selected. The receptors originated from a woman between 25 and 40 years old in good health.

The genes are TRBV29-1 and TRBJ2-1, with 12 bases that match TRBD2. Germline assignment: CDR1 SQVTM and CDR2 ANQGSEA. This CDR3 contains 21 residues. V lost 0 bases and J lost 8; bases outside the gene matches: 23. The CDR3 is CSVEDQRVPSGRAPTSHEQFF. DNA for the CDR3: TGCAGCGTTGAAGATCAAAGAGTGCCTAGCGGGAGGGCCCCCACAAGCCATGAGCAGTTCTTC.

V is TRBV5-4 and J is TRBJ2-7; 10 nucleotides match TRBD2. The ends lost 0 bases at V and 0 bases at J; junction bases unmatched: 6. The CDR3 sequence is 17 residues long. Germline V gene data show CDR1 as SGHNT and CDR2 as YYREEE (reference sequence). The CDR3, as DNA: TGTGCCAGCAGCTTGGCTAGCGGGGGACATCCCTCCTACGAGCAGTACTTC. This sequence encodes CASSLASGGHPSYEQYF.

The chain's CDR3 is CASSQESGRGDEQFF. As DNA, the CDR3 is TGCGCCAGCAGCCAAGAGAGCGGGAGAGGCGATGAGCAGTTCTTC. The chain combines TRBV4-1 with TRBJ2-1; TRBD2 aligns across 8 bases. Germline loops: CDR1 MGHRA, CDR2 YSYEKL. The CDR3 is made up of 15 amino acids. J gave up 8 bases and V 0 bases, and 6 bases lay outside the gene matches.

This chain connects TRBV10-2 to TRBJ2-4; 15 bases align to TRBD2. The trim removed 5 bases at V and 1 base at J, leaving 6 bases unmatched. The CDR3 runs to 18 residues. The germline gives CDR1 WSHSY, CDR2 SAAADI. CDR3 DNA sequence: TGCGCCAGCAGTTCCGGGACTAGCGGGAGGTGGGCCAAAAACATTCAGTACTTC. It specifies CASSSGTSGRWAKNIQYF.

The V and J genes are TRBV30 and TRBJ2-7; 7 nucleotides align to TRBD1. Germline V lookup: CDR1 GTSNPN, CDR2 SVGIG (reference sequence). The CDR3 extends over 14 amino acids. V lost 6 bases and J lost 6; bases outside the gene matches: 14. In DNA form, the CDR3 reads TGTGCCTGCCTGATCAGGGGGAACCTCGTCGAGCAGTACTTC. It yields the protein CACLIRGNLVEQYF. Looking up the rest from reference TRBV30 and TRBJ2-7 gives the full variable domain: SQTIHQWPATLVQPVGSPLSLECTVEGTSNPNLYWYRQAAGRGLQLLFYSVGIGQISSEVPQNLSASRPQDRQFILSSKKLLLSDSGFYLCACLIRGNLVEQYFGPGTRLTVT.

Here the CDR3 reads CSVEGSRVDTQYF. CDR3 DNA: TGCAGCGTTGAAGGTTCAAGGGTAGATACGCAGTATTTT. V usage is TRBV29-1 and J usage is TRBJ2-3; the D is unclear. Looked up from germline, CDR1 is SQVTM and CDR2 is ANQGSEA. The CDR3 covers 13 residues. Trimming took off 1 base at V and 5 bases at J, with 10 bases between the two ends.

The chain uses TRBV28 and TRBJ2-5, with a weak D call TRBD1 (5 bases). CDR1 is MDHEN, CDR2 SYDVKM, per germline. The CDR3 consists of 12 residues. V dropped 7 bases and J dropped 7 bases, with 13 bases sitting between them. This CDR3 reads CASTKGLGTQYF. CDR3 DNA sequence: TGTGCCAGCACCAAGGGGTTAGGGACCCAGTACTTC.

CDR3 residues: CASSGGQETQYF. CDR3 sequence (DNA): TGTGCCAGCAGTGGGGGTCAAGAGACCCAGTACTTC. The chain couples TRBV2 to TRBJ2-5; D remains ambiguous. The V gene lost 4 bases and the J gene lost 2 bases, with 5 bases spanning the gap. CDR1 and CDR2 (germline): SNHLY, FYNNEI. The CDR3 runs 12 residues.

This chain links TRBV27 with TRBJ1-4, with D possibly matching TRBD1 (5 bases). CDR3 length: 17 amino acids. CDR1 is MNHEY, CDR2 SMNVEV, per germline (reference sequence). V lost 2 bases and J lost 6, with 19 bases in between. Here the CDR3 reads CASSLIGGSGRHEKLFF. The CDR3 DNA is TGTGCCAGCAGTTTAATTGGAGGGTCGGGGCGCCATGAAAAACTGTTTTTT.

The V call is TRBV7-6, the J call TRBJ1-2, with D unclear. Per the germline V gene, CDR1 is SGHVS and CDR2 is FNYEAQ. The CDR3 consists of 12 residues. With 2 bases removed from V and 7 bases from J, the gap between germline ends came to 8 bases. The chain's CDR3 is CASSLTGFGYTF. Here the CDR3 DNA reads TGTGCCAGCAGCTTAACGGGGTTTGGCTACACCTTC.

J is TRBJ2-1 and V is TRBV4-2, with 12 bases fitting TRBD2. The CDR3 length is 16 residues. Germline-derived CDR1 and CDR2 are LGHNA and YNFKEQ. The V gene end was trimmed by 1 base and the J gene end by 8 bases; junction bases not matched to a gene: 6. The CDR3 reads CASSQGLAGVLDEQFF. The CDR3 DNA reads TGTGCCAGCAGCCAAGGACTAGCGGGAGTATTGGATGAGCAGTTCTTC.

V and J are TRBV2 and TRBJ2-3; no definite D call. V lost 4 bases to trimming and J lost 0 bases, with 11 bases between them. Germline V CDR1 and CDR2: SNHLY, FYNNEI. This CDR3 spans 15 amino acids. CDR3 DNA: TGTGCCAGCAGTGCCCGCATTGCTAGCACAGATACGCAGTATTTT. It translates to CASSARIASTDTQYF.

This clone was found once. CDR3: CASRRQGELFF. CDR3 sequence (DNA): TGTGCCAGTAGACGGCAAGGGGAGCTGTTTTTT. The genes are TRBV19 and TRBJ2-2; D call uncertain. The CDR3 covers 11 residues. V lost 6 bases and J lost 8, with 7 bases in between. In germline, CDR1 is LNHDA, CDR2 SQIVND (reference sequence). Based on the CDR3 plus reference TRBV19 and TRBJ2-2, the full variable domain is DGGITQSPKYLFRKEGQNVTLSCEQNLNHDAMYWYRQDPGQGLRLIYYSQIVNDFQKGDIAEGYSVSREKKESFPLTVTSAQKNPTAFYLCASRRQGELFFGEGSRLTVL.

In DNA, the CDR3 is TGTGCCAGCAGCCCCCCGCCTGGAGGGGGGCTTGGAAACACCATATATTTT. Translation gives CASSPPPGGGLGNTIYF. The chain employs TRBV5-6 and TRBJ1-3; perhaps TRBD1 as D (6 bases). With 4 bases removed from V and 3 bases from J, the gap between germline ends came to 20 bases. The CDR3 covers 17 residues. Germline values: CDR1 SGHDT, CDR2 YYEEEE.

CDR3 bases: TGTGCCAGCAGCCTGGCCTCGGTCAGGTTTTGGGGCACTGAAGCTTTCTTT. This codes for CASSLASVRFWGTEAFF. This chain uses TRBV5-6 with TRBJ1-1; D remains unclear. V was cut by 4 bases and J by 4 bases, with 23 bases left in between. The CDR3 totals 17 residues. Germline assignment: CDR1 SGHDT and CDR2 YYEEEE.

V usage is TRBV5-1 and J usage is TRBJ2-3; no firm D call. The CDR3 runs 17 residues. Trimming took 0 bases from V and 0 from J, leaving 14 bases between them. The germline V gene encodes CDR1 SGHRS and CDR2 YFSETQ. DNA of the CDR3: TGCGCCAGCAGCTTGGGCGGTGAGACCTCTAGCACAGATACGCAGTATTTT. As protein: CASSLGGETSSTDTQYF. Drawing the rest from reference TRBV5-1 and TRBJ2-3, the complete variable domain is KAGVTQTPRYLIKTRGQQVTLSCSPISGHRSVSWYQQTPGQGLQFLFEYFSETQRNKGNFPGRFSGRQFSNSRSEMNVSTLELGDSALYLCASSLGGETSSTDTQYFGPGTRLTVL.

CDR3 nucleotides: TGTGCAAGTCGCTTAGCGCTGACTAGCGGGAGGTACGAGCAGTACTTC. This translates into CASRLALTSGRYEQYF. The chain links TRBV12-2 to TRBJ2-7; TRBD2, the D gene given by the table, was not confirmed from the DNA. TRBV12-2 is designated a pseudogene. This CDR3 region has 16 residues.

The rearrangement joins TRBV27 to TRBJ1-5; 9 nucleotides agree with TRBD1. The V gene's germline CDR1 is MNHEY and CDR2 SMNVEV (reference sequence). This CDR3 has 17 amino acids. V gave up 2 bases and J gave up 2 bases; unmatched junction bases: 7. CDR3 sequence (DNA): TGTGCCAGCAGTTTAAAGGACAGGGGTTTTGGCAATCAGCCCCAGCATTTT. It codes for CASSLKDRGFGNQPQHF.

The chain carries TRBV18 and TRBJ2-2, with 10 bases that match TRBD1. Looked up from germline, CDR1 is KGHSH and CDR2 is LQKENI. V lost 4 bases, J lost 1 base, and 6 bases stayed unmatched. The CDR3 consists of 17 residues. The CDR3 DNA reads TGTGCCAGCTCACTACGACAGGGGGCAAAGAACACCGGGGAGCTGTTTTTT. Translating gives CASSLRQGAKNTGELFF. Using reference TRBV18 and TRBJ2-2 for the parts outside the CDR3, the full variable domain is NAGVMQNPRHLVRRRGQEARLRCSPMKGHSHVYWYRQLPEEGLKFMVYLQKENIIDESGMPKERFSAEFPKEGPSILRIQQVVRGDSAAYFCASSLRQGAKNTGELFFGEGSRLTVL.

As DNA, the CDR3 is TGTGCCAGTAGTACCTCCCGGGGTCACTACAATGAGCAGTTCTTC. Residues: CASSTSRGHYNEQFF. This chain connects TRBV19 to TRBJ2-1; possible D gene TRBD2, 5 bases. The CDR3 is 15 residues long. Per germline, CDR1 LNHDA and CDR2 SQIVND (reference sequence). V was cut by 4 bases and J by 3 bases, with 13 bases left in between.